The 13 T cell receptor beta chains in this list originate from one sample, sequenced in a study of T cells in Graves' hyperthyroidism and ophthalmopathy. Regions amplified from RNA transcripts were the TCR beta CDR3 regions. When the TCR CDR3 underwent first-round RT-PCR, the HTBI primer set was used. TCRdb used MiXCR to reprocess the multiplex PCR reads, holding one entry per CDR3 protein. The sample consists of under 350,000 distinct CDR3 sequences, roughly 18% of them appearing once. Sequenced input: blood. These receptors originate from a woman aged 45-65 years with Graves' hyperthyroidism.

This chain joins TRBV12-3 or TRBV12-4 and TRBJ1-1; no clear D. The CDR3 spans 13 residues. V dropped 3 bases and J dropped 4 bases, with 9 bases sitting between them. The CDR3 loop is CASSFTRGTEAFF. The CDR3 DNA reads TGTGCCAGCAGTTTTACACGGGGCACTGAAGCTTTCTTT.

At least ten counts were recorded for this clonotype. The CDR3 coding sequence is TGTGCCGAAGCGGGGGGCACTGAAGCTTTCTTT. Translated: CAEAGGTEAFF. This rearrangement joins TRBV2 to TRBJ1-1; D perhaps matches TRBD1 (5 bases). Germline-derived CDR1 and CDR2 are SNHLY and FYNNEI. Trimming removed 11 bases from V and 4 bases from J, with 11 bases in between. The CDR3 has 11 residues.

The J gene is TRBJ2-1, the V gene TRBV12-3 or TRBV12-4; D might be TRBD2 (6 bases). The CDR3 has 15 amino acids. V gave up 5 bases and J gave up 5 bases, with 16 bases separating them. CDR3 sequence reads: CASSNSGVTHNEQFF. The CDR3, as DNA: TGTGCCAGCAGTAATAGCGGAGTTACTCACAATGAGCAGTTCTTC.

The chain couples TRBV29-1 to TRBJ2-7; 10 bases are a match to TRBD2. V was clipped by 4 bases and J by 4 bases; unmatched bases: 7. The length of the CDR3 is 14 residues. Per germline, CDR1 SQVTM and CDR2 ANQGSEA. CDR3 sequence reads: CSVGAASGSYEQYF. The CDR3 DNA sequence: TGCAGCGTTGGAGCGGCTAGCGGGAGTTACGAGCAGTACTTC.

The chain couples TRBV2 to TRBJ1-6; maybe TRBD1 (5 bases). Per the germline V gene, CDR1 is SNHLY and CDR2 is FYNNEI. V was pared by 7 bases and J by 6 bases, with 10 bases between. The CDR3 totals 13 residues. The CDR3 region is CASNPRANSPLHF. In DNA, the CDR3 is TGTGCCAGCAACCCCAGGGCTAATTCACCCCTCCACTTT. Complete variable domain (other parts from reference TRBV2 and TRBJ1-6): EPEVTQTPSHQVTQMGQEVILRCVPISNHLYFYWYRQILGQKVEFLVSFYNNEISEKSEIFDDQFSVERPDGSNFTLKIRSTKLEDSAMYFCASNPRANSPLHFGNGTRLTVT.

Many counts were recorded for this clonotype. The chain couples TRBV20-1 to TRBJ1-6, with TRBD1 matching over 9 bases. This CDR3 has 15 residues. CDR1 and CDR2 (germline): DFQATT, SNEGSKA (reference sequence). V shed 0 bases and J 10 bases; nucleotides not matched to a gene: 7. CDR3 nucleotides: TGCAGTGCTAGAGATTTTGGGACAGGGTTCTCACCCCTCCACTTT. Protein product: CSARDFGTGFSPLHF.

The chain couples TRBV30 to TRBJ2-2; D is perhaps TRBD1 (6 bases). With 0 bases removed from V and 5 bases from J, the gap between germline ends came to 19 bases. Germline V gene lookup returns CDR1 GTSNPN and CDR2 SVGIG (reference sequence). CDR3 length: 17 residues. CDR3 protein: CAWSVGASAPGTGELFF. CDR3 coding DNA: TGTGCCTGGAGTGTGGGGGCATCGGCTCCTGGGACCGGGGAGCTGTTTTTT.

On this clonotype: Germline is not matched at one junction end, which may reflect a read error. The rearrangement uses TRBV6-1 and TRBJ2-1; 13 bases match TRBD2. Per germline, CDR1 MNHNS and CDR2 SASEGT. This CDR3 has 19 residues. CDR3 in DNA: TGTGCCATCAGTGAGTCCGGGACTAGCGGGAAAAATCCCTACAATGAGCAGTTCTTC. It yields the protein CAISESGTSGKNPYNEQFF.

There are many counts of this clonotype. The chain combines TRBV6-1 with TRBJ2-7; D perhaps matches TRBD2 (5 bases). V was clipped by 4 bases and J by 2 bases, with 12 bases between them. CDR3 size: 14 residues. Germline V gene sequence: CDR1 MNHNS, CDR2 SASEGT. CDR3 sequence reads: CASSVWGVTYEQYF. DNA for the CDR3: TGTGCCAGCAGTGTTTGGGGAGTTACCTACGAGCAGTACTTC.

About this clonotype itself: A single base separates this from a much larger clone, so it may be a read error. The chain is built from TRBV6-2 or TRBV6-3 and TRBJ2-5; no firm D call. V shed 6 bases and J shed 1 base, with 12 bases lying between them. This CDR3 is 14 amino acids long. Germline V gene lookup returns CDR1 MNHEY and CDR2 SVGEGT. CDR3 loop: CASRFGQRQETQYF. CDR3 DNA: TGTGCCAGCAGGTTCGGGCAGCGCCAAGAGACCCAGTACTTC.

This clonotype has a handful of counts. V gene TRBV3-1 combines with J gene TRBJ2-1; TRBD2 matches at 9 bases. The CDR3 is made up of 16 amino acids. V was pared by 1 base and J by 10 bases, with 11 bases of the junction left unmatched. Germline CDR1 LGHDT, CDR2 YNNKEL (reference sequence). CDR3 sequence reads: CASSQGNSGSVGEQFF. CDR3 DNA: TGTGCCAGCAGCCAAGGTAATAGCGGGAGTGTCGGGGAGCAGTTCTTC.

This clonotype appeared a few times. The genes are TRBV28 and TRBJ1-5; no definite D call. Trimming shortened V by 3 bases and J by 0 bases, and 3 bases separated the two germline ends. The CDR3 has 13 residues. Germline-derived CDR1 and CDR2 are MDHEN and SYDVKM. The CDR3 sequence: CASSFSSNQPQHF. CDR3 bases: TGTGCCAGCAGTTTTAGTAGCAATCAGCCCCAGCATTTT. The whole variable domain, remainder taken from reference TRBV28 and TRBJ1-5, is DVKVTQSSRYLVKRTGEKVFLECVQDMDHENMFWYRQDPGLGLRLIYFSYDVKMKEKGDIPEGYSVSREKKERFSLILESASTNQTSMYLCASSFSSNQPQHFGDGTRLSIL.

This clonotype was observed at least ten times. The rearrangement joins TRBV12-3 or TRBV12-4 to TRBJ1-5; D uncertain. There are 16 residues in the CDR3. Trimming removed 4 bases from V and 0 bases from J, with 13 bases in between. In DNA form, the CDR3 reads TGTGCCAGCAGTTCCGGGCGGCCGTATAGCAATCAGCCCCAGCATTTT. This sequence encodes CASSSGRPYSNQPQHF.